This T cell receptor beta chain is from a study of T cell repertoires in ileal Crohn's disease. Study in general: Surgery for a complication: stricturing in roughly 61%, penetrating in roughly 40%. Overall study findings and caveats: Compared with non-smokers, active smokers at surgery showed more clonal expansions.

Each sample's TCRB immunosequencing used roughly 500 nanograms of biopsy DNA. Generated by immunoSEQ multiplex PCR, the TCRdb table keeps only in-frame clones and is missing some. The sample lists roughly 4,500 clones; 76% were seen once. A note on this clone: What it binds is not known.

Trimming pared 6 bases from V and 4 bases from J, leaving 11 bases between. The length of the CDR3 is 13 residues. CDR1 is SEHNR, CDR2 FQNEAQ, per germline (reference sequence). Patients were adults with ileal or ileocolonic Crohn's disease needing resection. The sample comprised ileal tissue. The V and J genes are TRBV7-9 and TRBJ2-3; tentative D call: TRBD1 (5 bases). The receptor was isolated from an adult with Crohn's disease. The CDR3 loop is CASSPQGSDTQYF. As DNA, the CDR3 is TGTGCCAGCAGTCCGCAGGGATCAGATACGCAGTATTTT.